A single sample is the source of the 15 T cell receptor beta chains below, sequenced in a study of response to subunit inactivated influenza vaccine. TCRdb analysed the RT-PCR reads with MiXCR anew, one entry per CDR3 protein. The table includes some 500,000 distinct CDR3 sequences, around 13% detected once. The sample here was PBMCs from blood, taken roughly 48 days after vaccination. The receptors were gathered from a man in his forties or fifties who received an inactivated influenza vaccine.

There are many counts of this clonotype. CDR3 sequence (DNA): TGTGCCAGCAGCTTGTTCCTGGCCGAAAACATTCAGTACTTC. Amino acids: CASSLFLAENIQYF. This chain connects TRBV5-6 to TRBJ2-4; D gene uncertain. The germline V and J ends were trimmed by 1 base and 5 bases, with 10 bases remaining between them. Germline lookup yields CDR1 SGHDT and CDR2 YYEEEE. The CDR3 is made up of 14 amino acids.

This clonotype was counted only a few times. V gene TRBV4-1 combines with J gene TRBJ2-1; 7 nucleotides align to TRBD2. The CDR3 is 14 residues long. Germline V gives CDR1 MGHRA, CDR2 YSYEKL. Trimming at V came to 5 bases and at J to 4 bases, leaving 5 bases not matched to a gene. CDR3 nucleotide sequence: TGCGCCAGCAGCTCCGGGACTACTTACAATGAGCAGTTCTTC. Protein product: CASSSGTTYNEQFF.

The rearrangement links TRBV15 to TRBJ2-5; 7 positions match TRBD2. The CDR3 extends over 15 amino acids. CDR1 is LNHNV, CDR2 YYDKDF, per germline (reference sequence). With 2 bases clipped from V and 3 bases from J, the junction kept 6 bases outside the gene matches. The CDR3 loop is CATSRITSDEETQYF. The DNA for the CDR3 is TGTGCCACCAGCAGAATAACTAGCGACGAAGAGACCCAGTACTTC.

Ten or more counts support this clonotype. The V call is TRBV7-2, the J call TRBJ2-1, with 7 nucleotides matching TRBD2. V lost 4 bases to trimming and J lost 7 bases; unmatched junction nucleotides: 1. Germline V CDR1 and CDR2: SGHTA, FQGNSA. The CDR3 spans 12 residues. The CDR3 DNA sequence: TGTGCCAGCAGCTGGGGGGGGAATGAGCAGTTCTTC. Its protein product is CASSWGGNEQFF.

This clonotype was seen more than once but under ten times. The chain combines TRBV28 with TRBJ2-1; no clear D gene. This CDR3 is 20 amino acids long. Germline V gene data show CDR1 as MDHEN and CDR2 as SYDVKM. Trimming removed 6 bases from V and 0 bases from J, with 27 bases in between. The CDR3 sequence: CASSRPLGFPLKNSYNEQFF. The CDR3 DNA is TGTGCCAGCAGCCGCCCCCTAGGGTTTCCATTAAAAAACTCCTACAATGAGCAGTTCTTC.

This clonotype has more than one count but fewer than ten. For the CDR3, the DNA is TGCAGCGCCCATGGGCTAGCGGGGGAGGACACCACAGATACGCAGTATTTT. It codes for CSAHGLAGEDTTDTQYF. This rearrangement joins TRBV29-1 to TRBJ2-3; 10 bases agree with TRBD2. The germline V gene encodes CDR1 SQVTM and CDR2 ANQGSEA. The CDR3 contains 17 residues. V lost 7 bases to trimming and J lost 2 bases; unmatched junction nucleotides: 15.

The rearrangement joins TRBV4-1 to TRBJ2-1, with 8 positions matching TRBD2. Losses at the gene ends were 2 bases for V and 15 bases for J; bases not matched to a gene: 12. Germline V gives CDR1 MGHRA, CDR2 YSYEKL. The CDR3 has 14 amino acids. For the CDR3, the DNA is TGCGCCAGCAGCCAAATGGGGGGACTAGAGGTTCCGTTCTTC. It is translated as CASSQMGGLEVPFF.

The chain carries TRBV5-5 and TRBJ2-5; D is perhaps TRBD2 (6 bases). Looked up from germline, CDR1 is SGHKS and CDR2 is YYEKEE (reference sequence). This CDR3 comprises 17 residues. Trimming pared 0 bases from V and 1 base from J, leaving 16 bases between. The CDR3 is CASSLGWGGTVQETQYF. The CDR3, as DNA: TGTGCCAGCAGCTTGGGGTGGGGCGGGACCGTCCAAGAGACCCAGTACTTC.

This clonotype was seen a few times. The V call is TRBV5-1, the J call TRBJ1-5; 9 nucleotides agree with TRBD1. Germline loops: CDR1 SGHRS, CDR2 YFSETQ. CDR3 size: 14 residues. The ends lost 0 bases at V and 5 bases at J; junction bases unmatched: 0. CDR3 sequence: CASSLGTGDQPQHF. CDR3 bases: TGCGCCAGCAGCTTGGGGACAGGGGATCAGCCCCAGCATTTT.

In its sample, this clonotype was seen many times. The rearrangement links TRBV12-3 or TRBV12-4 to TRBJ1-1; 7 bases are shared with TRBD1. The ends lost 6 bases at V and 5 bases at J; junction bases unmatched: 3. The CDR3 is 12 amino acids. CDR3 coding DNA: TGTGCCAGCAGCCGCAGGGGGACTGAAGCTTTCTTT. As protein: CASSRRGTEAFF.

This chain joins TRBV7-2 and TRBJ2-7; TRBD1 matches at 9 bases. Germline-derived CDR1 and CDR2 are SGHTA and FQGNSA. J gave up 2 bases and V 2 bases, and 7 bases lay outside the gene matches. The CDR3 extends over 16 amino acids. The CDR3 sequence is CASSLKGDRVTYEQYF. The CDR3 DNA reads TGTGCCAGCAGCTTAAAAGGGGACAGGGTAACCTACGAGCAGTACTTC.

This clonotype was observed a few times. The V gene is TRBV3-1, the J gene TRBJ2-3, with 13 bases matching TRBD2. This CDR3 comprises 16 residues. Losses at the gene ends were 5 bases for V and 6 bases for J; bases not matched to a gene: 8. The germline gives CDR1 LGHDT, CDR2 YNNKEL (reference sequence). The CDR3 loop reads CASSITSGGAGDTQYF. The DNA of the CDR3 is TGTGCCAGCAGCATTACTAGCGGGGGGGCTGGGGATACGCAGTATTTT.

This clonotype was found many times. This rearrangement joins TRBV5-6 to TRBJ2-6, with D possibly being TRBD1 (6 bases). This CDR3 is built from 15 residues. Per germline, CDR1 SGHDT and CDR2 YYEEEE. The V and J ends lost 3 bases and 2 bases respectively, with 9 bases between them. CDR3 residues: CASSSQGPGANVLTF. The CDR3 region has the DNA TGTGCCAGCAGCTCACAGGGTCCTGGGGCCAACGTCCTGACTTTC.

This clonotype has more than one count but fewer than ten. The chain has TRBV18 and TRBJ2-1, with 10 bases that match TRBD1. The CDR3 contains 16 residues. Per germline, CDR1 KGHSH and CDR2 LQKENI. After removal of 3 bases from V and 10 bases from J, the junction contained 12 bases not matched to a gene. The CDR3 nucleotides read TGTGCCAGCTCACCGACAGCCGGGACAGGGGTTCGGGAGCAGTTCTTC. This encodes CASSPTAGTGVREQFF.

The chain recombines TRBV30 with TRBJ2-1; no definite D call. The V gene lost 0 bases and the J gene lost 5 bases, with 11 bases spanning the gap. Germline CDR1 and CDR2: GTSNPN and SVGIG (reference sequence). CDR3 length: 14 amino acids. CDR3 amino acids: CAWSVGLGNNEQFF. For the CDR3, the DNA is TGTGCCTGGAGTGTAGGTCTCGGAAACAATGAGCAGTTCTTC.